The T cell receptor beta chain under discussion was sequenced for a study of blood T cells in healthy people across ages. Findings and limits, study-wide: Observed TCR beta diversity showed a strong correlation with the percentage of naive T cells as measured by flow cytometry.

This clonotype was detected a few times. Its specificity is unknown. The CDR3 totals 16 residues. V was clipped by 1 base and J by 3 bases; unmatched bases: 12. Germline assignment: CDR1 DFQATT and CDR2 SNEGSKA (reference sequence). A second about 6 to 12 cycle PCR used barcoded and J-beta primers. Carrying 12 random nucleotides, a template-switch adaptor labeled each individual cDNA molecule. TCRdb passed the 5' RACE reads through MiXCR, listing each CDR3 protein once. The sample consists of around 1,100,000 distinct CDR3 sequences, around two fifths of them appearing once. This TCR came from a man younger than 30 in good health. The chain joins TRBV20-1 to TRBJ2-7; 7 nucleotides line up with TRBD1. Specimen: blood. This CDR3 reads CSARARSRGQIYEQYF. As DNA, the CDR3 is TGCAGTGCTAGAGCGCGCAGCCGGGGACAGATCTACGAGCAGTACTTC.